This T cell receptor (beta chain) was captured in a study of blood T cell repertoires in COVID-19. CDR1 and CDR2 from the germline V gene are MDHEN and SYDVKM. V gave up 8 bases and J gave up 4 bases, with 20 bases separating them. This CDR3 region has 15 residues. Two consecutive negative NP/OP PCR tests, clearance, or resolved symptoms defined Cohort 3 recovery. TCRdb's table, derived via immunoSEQ multiplex PCR, lists solely in-frame clones and lacks some. The repertoire includes roughly 330,000 clones, around 84% of them detected once, and about 10% sits in the top ten. The sequence derives from a woman between 18 and 30 years old who had recovered from COVID-19. Sequencing was carried out using PBMCs or T cells enriched from blood (not recorded which). This chain links TRBV28 with TRBJ2-5; tentative D call: TRBD2 (6 bases). The CDR3 nucleotides are TGTGCCAGCCCTTGTACACGTTTCGGGAGAGAGACCCAGTACTTC. Protein: CASPCTRFGRETQYF.